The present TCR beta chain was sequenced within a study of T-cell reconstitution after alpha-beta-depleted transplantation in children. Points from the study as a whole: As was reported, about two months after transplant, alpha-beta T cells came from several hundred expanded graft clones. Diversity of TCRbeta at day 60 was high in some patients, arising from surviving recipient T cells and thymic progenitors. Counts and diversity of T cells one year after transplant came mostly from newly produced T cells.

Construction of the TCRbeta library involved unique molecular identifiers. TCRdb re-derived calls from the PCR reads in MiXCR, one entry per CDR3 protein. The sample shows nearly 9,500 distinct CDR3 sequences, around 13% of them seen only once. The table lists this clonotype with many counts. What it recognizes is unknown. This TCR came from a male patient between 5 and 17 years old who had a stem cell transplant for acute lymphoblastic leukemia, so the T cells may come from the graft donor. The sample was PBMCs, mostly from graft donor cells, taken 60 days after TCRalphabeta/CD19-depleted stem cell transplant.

DNA of the CDR3: TGTGCCAGCAGCCCAGGACTAGATCGCGAGCAGTACTTC. As protein: CASSPGLDREQYF. V usage is TRBV7-2 and J usage is TRBJ2-7, with TRBD2 matching over 7 bases. V lost 5 bases, J lost 6 bases, and 7 bases stayed unmatched. Germline V gene lookup returns CDR1 SGHTA and CDR2 FQGNSA. The CDR3 length is 13 residues.